This T cell receptor (beta chain) is drawn from a study of graft-versus-host responses after intestinal transplantation (dated by TCRdb to the early 2020s). Background on the whole study: Multivisceral, liver-intestinal, or isolated intestinal transplants were received by the recipients. All recipients received anti-thymocyte globulin induction followed by maintenance tacrolimus and steroids for around three years. Rather than going through the commercial service, samples from three later patients were sequenced in-house on an Illumina MiSeq and processed with MiXCR. After intestinal transplantation, graft-versus-host and host-versus-graft alloreactive T cell clones were followed in the graft, circulation and bone marrow using bulk TCR-beta CDR3 sequencing. Of the 20 to 25 intestinal transplant recipients enrolled in the cohort, one of whom was a retransplant, 3 patients without pretransplant specimens were excluded. Donor T cell macrochimerism was defined as a peak of at least 4% donor T cells among recipient peripheral blood mononuclear cells. Alloreactive clones were identified by sequencing pre-transplant mixed lymphocyte reaction products and comparing these products with unstimulated pre-transplant donor and recipient T cells.

The paper as a whole reports these results and caveats: Early after transplant, peak levels of circulating GvH clones were found to be associated with declines in HvG clones. High GvH to HvG T cell clonal ratios were observed in the allografts of patients with donor T cell macrochimerism. GvH clones were detected in recipient bone marrow, and some of these GvH clones were observed earlier in ileal mucosa or blood, consistent with an intestinal mucosal origin. The relatively low number and heterogeneity of intestinal transplant patients limited the conclusions.

The V and J ends are trimmed by 5 bases and 8 bases, leaving 12 bases between them. The CDR3 sequence holds 12 residues, the cysteine and phenylalanine included. The retained sequence is limited to the CDR3, 36 bases, with the frame set at the first base. CDR1 and CDR2, per the germline V gene (reference sequence), are PRHDT and FYEKMQ. By its share of the sample, this clone is medium-sized (0.01 to 0.1%). Nothing much larger sits one base from this clone, and base qualities are not available. Libraries came from the immunoSEQ multiplex PCR assay. For most patients, genomic DNA was isolated using the Qiagen DNeasy Blood and Tissue Kit and was shipped frozen to Adaptive Biotechnologies for TCR sequencing. For most patients, high-throughput TCR-beta CDR3 sequencing of genomic DNA was performed by Adaptive Biotechnologies. The study's own analysis went as follows. TCR sequencing data for roughly 20 patients were retrieved from Adaptive's ImmunoSEQ software; a few other patients were processed with MiXCR and VDJtools. CD4 versus CD8 sorting errors were corrected by removing sequences found in both subsets at a frequency ratio below 5:1. CDR3 nucleotide sequences shared between donor and recipient were removed because the origin of such sequences could not be assigned. To count as alloreactive, a clone needed at least 2-fold expansion over unstimulated cells and a minimum CFSE-low frequency of 0.002% (template counts) or 0.001% (read counts). A clone was considered mappable if detected in the sequenced pre-transplant spleen, lymph node, or MLR CFSE-low populations of the donor or recipient. Cumulative frequency of alloreactive clones was calculated as a percentage of all sequences weighted by copy number. Sourced from immuneACCESS, this table was stored by TCRdb with only in-frame sequences that have V and J called. A share of the clones is absent; for the studies checked, an unresolved V gene accounts for under half, and the remainder has no known explanation. D and trimming were read from the DNA, whereas the V and J calls and clone size are those reported in that table. The sample data list 3,500 to 4,000 clones, and 35% to 50% of these were observed just once. In total, the top ten clones hold around 6.4% of the sample.

According to the study, the label for this sample's time point signals: cells obtained before transplantation from donor or recipient. In the mixed lymphocyte reactions, roughly 200,000 CFSE-labeled pre-transplant responders were plated with roughly 200,000 irradiated violet-dye-labeled stimulators and cultured for six to seven days. Proliferating CD3+CD4+CFSE-low and CD3+CD8+CFSE-low responder cells were FACS-sorted on a BD Influx sorter after the mixed lymphocyte reaction. The rearrangement combines TRBV13 with TRBJ1-1; tentative D gene TRBD1, with 6 bases matching. The sequenced sample was alloreactive CD8+ T cells from a mixed lymphocyte reaction culture, obtained before transplantation. This specimen's cell subset or site label, per the study, means: CFSE-low proliferating T cells sorted from roughly six-day pre-transplant mixed lymphocyte reaction (GvH or HvG direction). This clonotype was sampled from a human patient who was an organ donor for intestinal transplantation. The nucleotide sequence reads as follows: TGTGCCAGCAGCCCCGAGGGGGGGGAAGCTTTCTTT. This sequence encodes CASSPEGGEAFF.